Detailed here is one TCR beta chain. This record belongs to a study of blood T cell repertoires in COVID-19. Study details: COVID-19 samples from acute and convalescent phases originated in the United States, Italy and Spain. Sample material is recorded as cDNA or gDNA derived from T cells, B-cell-depleted T cells, or PBMCs.

Original data processing: Nucleated cell counts were estimated from reference gene primer amplification. Sequenced by immunoSEQ multiplex PCR; TCRdb stores in-frame clones only, minus some. The V and J calls and clone size were taken over from that table, and D and trimming were inferred from the DNA. The profile shows around 500,000 clones, 75% to 90% of them singletons. The sample consisted of peripheral blood. The TCR originated in a human donor in a cohort sampled during active COVID-19.

CDR3 region: CASSSWTSGRTGHNEQFF. CDR3 DNA: TGTGCCAGCAGCTCCTGGACTAGCGGGAGGACAGGACACAATGAGCAGTTCTTC. The chain is built from TRBV7-2 and TRBJ2-1; 14 nucleotides line up with TRBD2. The germline V gene encodes CDR1 SGHTA and CDR2 FQGNSA. The CDR3 has 18 amino acids. Trimming took 4 bases from V and 5 from J; bases not matched to a gene: 10.